The entry that follows covers one T cell receptor beta chain sequence. Its antigen is undetermined. cDNA libraries for TRB were generated by 5' RACE incorporating UMI labels. From its re-call of the 5' RACE reads, TCRdb lists each CDR3 protein once, without DNA. Here the sample table reports nearly 110,000 distinct CDR3 sequences. The sample originates from a study of CXCR3-negative and CXCR3-positive naive CD8 T cells. Study conclusions and caveats: Naive subsets expressed similar surface CD5; TRB CDR3 features served to infer TCR strength. Cryopreservation partially lowered CXCR3 expression, so most assays used fresh PBMCs. Researchers report that CXCR3-positive naive cells carry more hydrophobic TRB CDR3s than CXCR3-negative naive cells.

All CD8+ T cell subsets were sorted in triplicate at 300,000 to 350,000 cells each. CD45RO-CCR7+CD27+CD95- expression identified naive CD8+ T cells. The TCR comes from a human donor in good health. Some clones in this sample may be carry-over from other donors' samples. The specimen was naive CXCR3+ CD8+ T cells from blood. Specified subset: CD45RO-CCR7+CD27+CD95- naive CD8+ T cells expressing CXCR3 (TNR3+).

The CDR3: CASSPPRRLGWDTDTQYF. The J gene is TRBJ2-3, the V gene TRBV12-3 or TRBV12-4; TCRdb's D call, TRBD1, is unchecked because there is no DNA. The CDR3 has 18 residues.